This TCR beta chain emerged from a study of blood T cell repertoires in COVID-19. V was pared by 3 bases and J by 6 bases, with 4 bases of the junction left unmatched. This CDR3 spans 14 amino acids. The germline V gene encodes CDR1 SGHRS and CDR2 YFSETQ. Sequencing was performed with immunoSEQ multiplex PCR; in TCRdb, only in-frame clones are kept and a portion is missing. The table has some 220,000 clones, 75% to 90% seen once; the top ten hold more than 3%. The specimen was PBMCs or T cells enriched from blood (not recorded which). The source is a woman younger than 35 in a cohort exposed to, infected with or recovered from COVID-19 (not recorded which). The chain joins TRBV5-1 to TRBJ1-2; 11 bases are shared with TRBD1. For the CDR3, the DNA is TGCGCCAGCAGCTCCCGGGGACAGGGGGATGGCTACACCTTC. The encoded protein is CASSSRGQGDGYTF.